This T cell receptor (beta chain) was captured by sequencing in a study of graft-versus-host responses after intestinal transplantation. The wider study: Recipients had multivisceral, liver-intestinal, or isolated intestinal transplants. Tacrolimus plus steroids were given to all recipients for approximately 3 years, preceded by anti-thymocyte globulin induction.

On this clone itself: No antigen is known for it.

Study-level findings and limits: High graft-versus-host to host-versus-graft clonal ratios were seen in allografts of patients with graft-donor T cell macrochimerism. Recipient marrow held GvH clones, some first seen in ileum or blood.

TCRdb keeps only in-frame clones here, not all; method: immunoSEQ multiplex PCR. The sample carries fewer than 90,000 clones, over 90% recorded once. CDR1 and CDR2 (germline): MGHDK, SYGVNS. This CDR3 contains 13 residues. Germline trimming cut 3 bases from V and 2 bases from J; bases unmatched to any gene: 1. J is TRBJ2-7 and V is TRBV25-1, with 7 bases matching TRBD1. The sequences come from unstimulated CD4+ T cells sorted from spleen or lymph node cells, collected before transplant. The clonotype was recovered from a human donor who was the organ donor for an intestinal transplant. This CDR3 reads CASSDQGAYEQYF. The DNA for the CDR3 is TGTGCCAGCAGTGACCAGGGGGCCTACGAGCAGTACTTC.